This entry lists 5 T cell receptor beta chains sequenced from one sample in a study of CD8+ T cells in alopecia areata. Treatment of the sample: oral pan-JAK inhibitor, 5-10 mg twice daily. cDNA reverse transcribed from extracted RNA served as the sequencing template. Sequenced by immunoSEQ multiplex PCR; TCRdb stores in-frame clones only, minus some. The sample shows some 180,000 clones, about 47% of them seen only once. The source material was CD8+ T cells sorted from blood, sampled around week 54, from a patient treated with tofacitinib. The receptors shown here come from a human donor with alopecia areata.

This clone was seen only a few times. The chain recombines TRBV4-2 with TRBJ2-7; TRBD1 matches 7 bases. Germline lookup yields CDR1 LGHNA and CDR2 YNFKEQ. The CDR3 has 16 amino acids. Trimming took 1 base from V and 2 from J; bases not matched to a gene: 8. The CDR3 region is CASSQASAGGTYEQYF. CDR3 sequence (DNA): TGTGCCAGCAGCCAAGCGTCTGCAGGGGGTACCTACGAGCAGTACTTC.

V is TRBV5-6 and J is TRBJ2-3, with TRBD2 as a possible D gene (6 bases). V lost 4 bases and J lost 4, with 10 bases in between. CDR3 length equals 13 residues. Germline assignment: CDR1 SGHDT and CDR2 YYEEEE. For the CDR3, the DNA is TGTGCCAGCAGCCGACTAGGGTCAGATACGCAGTATTTT. Its translation: CASSRLGSDTQYF.

The rearrangement links TRBV13 to TRBJ1-2; D not resolved. The CDR3 totals 15 residues. The V gene lost 7 bases and the J gene lost 0 bases, with 15 bases spanning the gap. CDR1 and CDR2 (germline): PRHDT, FYEKMQ (reference sequence). CDR3 protein: CASTVSGEPNYGYTF. In nucleotides, the CDR3 is TGTGCCAGCACCGTATCGGGTGAACCTAACTATGGCTACACCTTC.

The V and J genes are TRBV5-1 and TRBJ2-7, with D unclear. CDR3 length equals 14 residues. Germline CDR1 is SGHRS and CDR2 is YFSETQ. V lost 0 bases and J 3 bases, leaving 10 bases between the germline ends. The CDR3 nucleotides are TGCGCCAGCAGCTTGGAGGGATTCGGCTACGAGCAGTACTTC. It specifies CASSLEGFGYEQYF.

This chain links TRBV18 with TRBJ2-5, with D perhaps being TRBD1 or TRBD2 (5 bases each). V was cut by 2 bases and J by 0 bases, with 13 bases left in between. CDR1 is KGHSH, CDR2 LQKENI, per germline. This CDR3 region has 16 residues. CDR3 bases: TGTGCCAGCTCACCAATAGGGGACGGACACCAAGAGACCCAGTACTTC. As protein: CASSPIGDGHQETQYF.